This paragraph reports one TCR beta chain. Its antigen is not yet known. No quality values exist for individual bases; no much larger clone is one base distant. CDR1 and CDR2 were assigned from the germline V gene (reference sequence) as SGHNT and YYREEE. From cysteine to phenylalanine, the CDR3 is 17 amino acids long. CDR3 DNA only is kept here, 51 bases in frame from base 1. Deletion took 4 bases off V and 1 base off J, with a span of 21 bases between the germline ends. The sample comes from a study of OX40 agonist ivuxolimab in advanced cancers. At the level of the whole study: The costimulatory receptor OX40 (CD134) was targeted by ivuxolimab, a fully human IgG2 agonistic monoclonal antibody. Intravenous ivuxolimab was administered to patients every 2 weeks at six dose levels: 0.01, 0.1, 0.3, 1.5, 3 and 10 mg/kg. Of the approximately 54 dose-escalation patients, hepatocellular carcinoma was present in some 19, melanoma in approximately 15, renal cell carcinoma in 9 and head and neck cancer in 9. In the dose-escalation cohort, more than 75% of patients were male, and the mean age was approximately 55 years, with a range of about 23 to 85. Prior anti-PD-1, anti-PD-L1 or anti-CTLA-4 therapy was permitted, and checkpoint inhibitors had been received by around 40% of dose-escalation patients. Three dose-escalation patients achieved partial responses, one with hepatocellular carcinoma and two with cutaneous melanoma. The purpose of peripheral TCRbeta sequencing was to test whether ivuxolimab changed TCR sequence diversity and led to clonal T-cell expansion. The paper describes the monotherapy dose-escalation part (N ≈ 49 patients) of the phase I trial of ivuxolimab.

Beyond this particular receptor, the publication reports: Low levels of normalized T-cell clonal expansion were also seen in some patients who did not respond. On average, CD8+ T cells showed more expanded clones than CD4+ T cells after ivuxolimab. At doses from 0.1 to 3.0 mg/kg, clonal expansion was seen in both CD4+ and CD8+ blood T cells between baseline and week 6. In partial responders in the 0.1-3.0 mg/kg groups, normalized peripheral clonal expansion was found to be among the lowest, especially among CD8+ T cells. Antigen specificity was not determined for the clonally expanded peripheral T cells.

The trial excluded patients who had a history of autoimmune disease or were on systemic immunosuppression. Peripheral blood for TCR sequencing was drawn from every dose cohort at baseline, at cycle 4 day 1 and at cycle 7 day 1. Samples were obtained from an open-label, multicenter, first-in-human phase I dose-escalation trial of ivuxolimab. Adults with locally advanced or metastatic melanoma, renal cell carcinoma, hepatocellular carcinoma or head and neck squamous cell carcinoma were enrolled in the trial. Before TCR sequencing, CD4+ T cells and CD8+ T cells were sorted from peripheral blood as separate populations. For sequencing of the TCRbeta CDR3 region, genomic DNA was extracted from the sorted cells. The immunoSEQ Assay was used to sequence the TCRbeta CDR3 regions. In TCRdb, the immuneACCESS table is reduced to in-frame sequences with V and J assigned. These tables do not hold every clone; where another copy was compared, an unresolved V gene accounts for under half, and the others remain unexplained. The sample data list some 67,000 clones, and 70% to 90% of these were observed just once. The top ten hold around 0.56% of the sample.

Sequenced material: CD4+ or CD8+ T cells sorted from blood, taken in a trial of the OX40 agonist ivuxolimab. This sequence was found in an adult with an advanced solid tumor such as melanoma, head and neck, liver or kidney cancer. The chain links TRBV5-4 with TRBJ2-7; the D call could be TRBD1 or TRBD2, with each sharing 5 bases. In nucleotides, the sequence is TGTGCCAGCAGCCCCCCATCCGGGGCAGCTTGGTCCTACGAGCAGTACTTC. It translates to CASSPPSGAAWSYEQYF.